This entry is about one T cell receptor beta chain. Its cognate antigen is unknown. The data stem from a study of Ad26.COV2.S vaccination and SARS-CoV-2 variants. Study details: Ad26.COV2.S, an intramuscular injection, was given once or twice 56 days apart.

Treatment noted: roughly 18 received Ad26.COV2.S at low or high dose, single or two shots; about 5 received placebo; per-sample allocation not given. Following the first vaccine or placebo injection, samples were taken on day 63. An 18-55-year-old adult in Boston served as donor. Study outcomes and limitations: Vaccine recipients and placebo recipients showed similar non-spike TCR breadth.

Produced via immunoSEQ multiplex PCR; TCRdb's table is partial and in-frame only. The data contain hundreds of thousands of clones, around 90% of them singletons. Specimen: peripheral blood, collected in a trial of Ad26.COV2.S vaccine versus placebo. This receptor was obtained from a person between 18 and 65 years old who received the Ad26.COV2.S COVID-19 vaccine or a placebo.

The CDR3 DNA sequence: TGCGCCAGCAGCCAAGTTCCCTCAGGGAGCTCCTATAATTCACCCCTCCACTTT. Protein: CASSQVPSGSSYNSPLHF. The rearrangement uses TRBV4-1 and TRBJ1-6, with D perhaps TRBD1 (5 bases). CDR1 MGHRA and CDR2 YSYEKL come from the germline V gene. Trimming pared 1 base from V and 0 bases from J, leaving 13 bases between. The CDR3 consists of 18 residues.